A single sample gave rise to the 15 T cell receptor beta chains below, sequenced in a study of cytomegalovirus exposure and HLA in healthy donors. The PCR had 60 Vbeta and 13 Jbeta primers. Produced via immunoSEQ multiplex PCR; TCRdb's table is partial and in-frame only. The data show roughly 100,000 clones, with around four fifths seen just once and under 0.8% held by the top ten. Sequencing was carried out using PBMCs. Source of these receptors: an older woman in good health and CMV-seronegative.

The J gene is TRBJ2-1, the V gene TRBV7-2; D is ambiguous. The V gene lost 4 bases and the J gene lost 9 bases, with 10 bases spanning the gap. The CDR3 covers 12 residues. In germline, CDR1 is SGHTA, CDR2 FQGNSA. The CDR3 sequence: CASSSKFLEQFF. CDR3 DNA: TGTGCCAGCAGCTCTAAATTTCTTGAGCAGTTCTTC.

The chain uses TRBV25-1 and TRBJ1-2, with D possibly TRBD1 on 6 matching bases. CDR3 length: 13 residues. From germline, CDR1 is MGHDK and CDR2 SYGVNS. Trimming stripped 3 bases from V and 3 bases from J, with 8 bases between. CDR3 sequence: CASSEGHYYGYTF. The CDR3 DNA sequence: TGTGCCAGCAGTGAGGGACACTACTATGGCTACACCTTC.

CDR3: CASSPPSSGGIQETQYF. The CDR3, as DNA: TGTGCCAGCTCACCACCGTCTAGCGGGGGAATCCAAGAGACCCAGTACTTC. The chain carries TRBV18 and TRBJ2-5, with 10 bases fitting TRBD2. Trimming cost V 0 bases and J 1 base; bases outside gene matches: 5. The CDR3 length is 17 residues. Germline V lookup: CDR1 KGHSH, CDR2 LQKENI.

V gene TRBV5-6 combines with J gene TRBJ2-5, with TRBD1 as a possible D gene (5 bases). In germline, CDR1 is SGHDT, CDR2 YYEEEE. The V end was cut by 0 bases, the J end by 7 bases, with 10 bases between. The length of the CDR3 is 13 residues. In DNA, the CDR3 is TGTGCCAGCAGCTTGGGCAGGGTAGGGACCCAGTACTTC. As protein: CASSLGRVGTQYF.

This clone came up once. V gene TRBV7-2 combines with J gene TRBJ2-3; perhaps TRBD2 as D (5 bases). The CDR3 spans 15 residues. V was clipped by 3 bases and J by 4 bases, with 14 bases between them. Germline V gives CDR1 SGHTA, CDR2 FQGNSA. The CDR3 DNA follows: TGTGCCAGCAGCTTTCGGGATCGTGGGGCAGATACGCAGTATTTT. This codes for CASSFRDRGADTQYF.

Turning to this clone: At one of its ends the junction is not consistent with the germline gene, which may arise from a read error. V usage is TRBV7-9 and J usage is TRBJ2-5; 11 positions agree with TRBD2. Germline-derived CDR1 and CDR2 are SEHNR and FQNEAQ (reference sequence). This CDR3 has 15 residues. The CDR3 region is CSSSLAGGVQETQYF. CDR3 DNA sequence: TGTTCCAGCAGCTTAGCGGGGGGGGTCCAAGAGACCCAGTACTTC.

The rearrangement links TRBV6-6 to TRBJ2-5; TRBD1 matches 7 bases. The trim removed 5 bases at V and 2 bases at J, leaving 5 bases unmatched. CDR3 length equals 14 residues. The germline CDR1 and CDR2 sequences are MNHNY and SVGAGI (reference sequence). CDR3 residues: CASSRPGQQETQYF. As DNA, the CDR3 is TGTGCCAGCAGTCGGCCGGGACAGCAAGAGACCCAGTACTTC.

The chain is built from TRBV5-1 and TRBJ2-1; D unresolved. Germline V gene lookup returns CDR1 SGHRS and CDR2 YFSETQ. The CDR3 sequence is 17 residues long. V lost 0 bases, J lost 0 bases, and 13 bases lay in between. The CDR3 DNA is TGCGCCAGCAGCTTGGCCCTTCTGTCGAGCTCCTACAATGAGCAGTTCTTC. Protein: CASSLALLSSSYNEQFF.

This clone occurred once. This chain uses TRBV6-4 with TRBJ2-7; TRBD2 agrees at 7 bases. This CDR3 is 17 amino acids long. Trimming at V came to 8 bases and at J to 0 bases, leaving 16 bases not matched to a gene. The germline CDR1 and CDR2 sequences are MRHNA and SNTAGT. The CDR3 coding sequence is TGTGCCAGCGGGGGGGAACCCAGCACCCAAAGCTCCTACGAGCAGTACTTC. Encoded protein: CASGGEPSTQSSYEQYF.

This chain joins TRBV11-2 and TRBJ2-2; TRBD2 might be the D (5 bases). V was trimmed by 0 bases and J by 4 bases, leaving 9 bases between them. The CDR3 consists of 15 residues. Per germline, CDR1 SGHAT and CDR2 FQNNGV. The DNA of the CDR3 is TGTGCCAGCAGCTTAGACGGGGTACTCACCGGGGAGCTGTTTTTT. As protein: CASSLDGVLTGELFF.

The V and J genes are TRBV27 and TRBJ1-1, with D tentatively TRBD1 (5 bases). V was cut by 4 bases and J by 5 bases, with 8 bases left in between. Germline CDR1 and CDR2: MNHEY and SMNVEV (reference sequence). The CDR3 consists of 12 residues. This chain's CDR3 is CASSSGGTEAFF. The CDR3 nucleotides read TGTGCCAGCAGTTCCGGGGGGACTGAAGCTTTCTTT.

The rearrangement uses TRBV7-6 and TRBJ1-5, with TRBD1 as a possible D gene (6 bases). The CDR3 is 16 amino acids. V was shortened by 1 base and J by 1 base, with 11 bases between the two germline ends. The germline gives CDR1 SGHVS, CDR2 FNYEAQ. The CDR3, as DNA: TGTGCCAGCAGCTTAGAAGGGGGTCTGAGCAATCAGCCCCAGCATTTT. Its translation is CASSLEGGLSNQPQHF.

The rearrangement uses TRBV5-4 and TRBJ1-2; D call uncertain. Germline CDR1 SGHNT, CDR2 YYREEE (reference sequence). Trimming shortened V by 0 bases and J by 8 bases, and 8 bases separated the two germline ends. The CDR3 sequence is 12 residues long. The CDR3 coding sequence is TGTGCCAGCAGCTTGGACAGTTTGGGCTACACCTTC. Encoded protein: CASSLDSLGYTF.

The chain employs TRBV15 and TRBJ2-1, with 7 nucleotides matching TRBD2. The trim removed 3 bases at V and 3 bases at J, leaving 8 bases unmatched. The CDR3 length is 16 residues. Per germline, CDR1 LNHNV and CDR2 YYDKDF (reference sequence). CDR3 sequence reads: CATSRGPRGGYNEQFF. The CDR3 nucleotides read TGTGCCACCAGCAGGGGGCCTCGCGGGGGCTACAATGAGCAGTTCTTC.

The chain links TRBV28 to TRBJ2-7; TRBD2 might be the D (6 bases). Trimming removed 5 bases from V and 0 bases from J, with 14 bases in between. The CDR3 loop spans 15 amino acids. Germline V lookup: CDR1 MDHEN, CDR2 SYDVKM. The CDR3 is CASSPYRRGSYEQYF. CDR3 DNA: TGTGCCAGCAGTCCTTATAGGCGGGGCTCCTACGAGCAGTACTTC. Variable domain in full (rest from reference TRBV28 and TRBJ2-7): DVKVTQSSRYLVKRTGEKVFLECVQDMDHENMFWYRQDPGLGLRLIYFSYDVKMKEKGDIPEGYSVSREKKERFSLILESASTNQTSMYLCASSPYRRGSYEQYFGPGTRLTVT.